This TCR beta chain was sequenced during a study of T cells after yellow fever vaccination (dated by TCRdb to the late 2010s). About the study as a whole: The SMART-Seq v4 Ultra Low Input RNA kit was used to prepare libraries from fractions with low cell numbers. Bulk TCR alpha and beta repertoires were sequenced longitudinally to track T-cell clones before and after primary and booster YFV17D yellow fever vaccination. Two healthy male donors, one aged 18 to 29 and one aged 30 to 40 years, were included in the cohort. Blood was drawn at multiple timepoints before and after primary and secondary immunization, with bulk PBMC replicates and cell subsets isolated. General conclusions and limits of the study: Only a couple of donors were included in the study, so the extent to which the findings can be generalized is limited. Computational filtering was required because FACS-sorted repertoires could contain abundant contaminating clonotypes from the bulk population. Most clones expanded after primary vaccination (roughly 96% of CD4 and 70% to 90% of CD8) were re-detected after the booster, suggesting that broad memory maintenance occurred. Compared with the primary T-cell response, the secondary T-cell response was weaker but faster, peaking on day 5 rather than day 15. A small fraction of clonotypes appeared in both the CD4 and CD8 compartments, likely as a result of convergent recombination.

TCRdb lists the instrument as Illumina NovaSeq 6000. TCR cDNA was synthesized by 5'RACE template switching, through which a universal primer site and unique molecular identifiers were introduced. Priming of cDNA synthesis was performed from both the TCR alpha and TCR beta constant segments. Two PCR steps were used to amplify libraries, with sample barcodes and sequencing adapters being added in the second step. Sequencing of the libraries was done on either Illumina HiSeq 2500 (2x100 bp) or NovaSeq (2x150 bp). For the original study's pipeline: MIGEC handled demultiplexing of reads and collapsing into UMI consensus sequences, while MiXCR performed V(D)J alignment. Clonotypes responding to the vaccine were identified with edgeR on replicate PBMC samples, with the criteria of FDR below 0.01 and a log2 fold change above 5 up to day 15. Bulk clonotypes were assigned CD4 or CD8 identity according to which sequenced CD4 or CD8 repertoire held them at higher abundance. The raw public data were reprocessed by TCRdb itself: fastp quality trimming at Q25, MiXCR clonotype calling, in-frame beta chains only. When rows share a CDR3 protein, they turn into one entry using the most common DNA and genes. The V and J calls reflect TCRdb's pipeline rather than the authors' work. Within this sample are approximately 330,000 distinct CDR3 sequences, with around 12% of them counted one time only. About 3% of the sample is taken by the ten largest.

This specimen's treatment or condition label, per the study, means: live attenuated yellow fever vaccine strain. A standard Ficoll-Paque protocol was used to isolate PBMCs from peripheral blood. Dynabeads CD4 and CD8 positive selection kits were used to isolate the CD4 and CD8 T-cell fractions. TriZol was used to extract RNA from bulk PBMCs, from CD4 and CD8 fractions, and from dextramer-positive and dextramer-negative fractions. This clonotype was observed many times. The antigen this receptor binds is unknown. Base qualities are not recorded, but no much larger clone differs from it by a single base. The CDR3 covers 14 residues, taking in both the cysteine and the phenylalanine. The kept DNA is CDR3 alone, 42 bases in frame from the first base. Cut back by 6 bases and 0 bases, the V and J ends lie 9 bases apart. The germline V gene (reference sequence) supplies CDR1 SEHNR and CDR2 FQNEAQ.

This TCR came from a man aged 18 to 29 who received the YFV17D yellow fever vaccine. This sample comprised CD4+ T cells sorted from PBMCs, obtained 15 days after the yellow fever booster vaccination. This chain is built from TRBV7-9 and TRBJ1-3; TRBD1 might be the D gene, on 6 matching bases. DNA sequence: TGTGCCAGCAGTTGGACAGCCTCTGGAAACACCATATATTTT. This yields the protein CASSWTASGNTIYF.